This TCR beta chain was profiled in a study of CXCR3-negative and CXCR3-positive naive CD8 T cells. Concerning this clonotype: Its antigen is unidentified.

Researchers reported sorting every CD8+ T cell subset in triplicate, under 350,000 cells per sort. Phenotypically, naive CD8+ T cells corresponded to CD45RO-CCR7+CD27+CD95-. The authors made the TRB cDNA libraries by 5' RACE using UMI labels. TCRdb reprocessed the 5' RACE reads and keeps a single row for each CDR3 protein, giving no DNA. The listing contains about 110,000 distinct CDR3 sequences. Overall study results and limits: Whereas both naive subsets had comparably high diversity, memory CD8+ cells had much lower diversity. Naive cells positive for CXCR3 carried more hydrophobic TRB CDR3s than CXCR3-negative ones. Naive subsets had comparable surface CD5; TCR strength was inferred from TRB CDR3 properties.

This receptor was taken from a human donor in good health. Some clones in this sample may be carry-over from other donors' samples. The material sequenced was naive CXCR3+ CD8+ T cells from blood. Described subset: CD45RO-CCR7+CD27+CD95- naive CD8+ T cells expressing CXCR3 (TNR3+).

The CDR3 protein is CASSLNPLHLAGGGEQYF. This sequence joins TRBV7-2 and TRBJ2-7; absent DNA, TCRdb's TRBD2 call cannot be checked. Germline V gives CDR1 SGHTA, CDR2 FQGNSA. The CDR3 length is 18 residues.